The 20 T cell receptor beta chains presented below share a single source sample, sequenced in a study of regulatory T cells in long-lasting Graves disease. CDR3-region Arm-PCR and iRepertoire HTBI primers produced the TCR beta libraries. TCRdb re-derived calls from the multiplex PCR reads in MiXCR, one entry per CDR3 protein. The table shows around 450,000 distinct CDR3 sequences, with 14% to 15% occurring only once. Noted time point: newly diagnosed GD, antithyroid drugs for less than 3 months. PBMC-extracted RNA yielded the TCR library. These data also featured in a second study, about T cells in Graves' hyperthyroidism and ophthalmopathy.

Sequenced material: peripheral blood mononuclear cells (PBMCs), taken at new diagnosis, from a patient treated with antithyroid drugs. These receptor sequences come from a woman aged 25 to 39 with Graves disease.

The rearrangement joins TRBV3-1 to TRBJ2-1; 8 bases are a match to TRBD2. V was clipped by 1 base and J by 7 bases; unmatched bases: 9. The germline V gene has CDR1 LGHDT and CDR2 YNNKEL (reference sequence). The length of the CDR3 is 16 residues. CDR3 in amino acids: CASSQARSGSGNEQFF. The CDR3 DNA is TGTGCCAGCAGCCAAGCTAGGAGCGGGAGTGGGAATGAGCAGTTCTTC.

This clonotype has ten or more counts. The chain joins TRBV12-3 or TRBV12-4 to TRBJ1-1, with TRBD1 as a possible D gene (6 bases). This CDR3 has 14 amino acids. V lost 8 bases and J lost 1, with 14 bases in between. The CDR3 DNA follows: TGTGCCAGCGTTGGGGGGGCCCGGAACACTGAAGCTTTCTTT. Translated, it gives CASVGGARNTEAFF.

In its sample, this clonotype was seen a few times. This may arise from a read error, as a much more abundant clone is one base away. The J gene is TRBJ2-7, the V gene TRBV28; TRBD2 matches at 8 bases. The CDR3 is made up of 14 amino acids. Germline values: CDR1 MDHEN, CDR2 SYDVKM. Written as DNA, the CDR3 is TGTGCCGGCAGCAAACGGGAGGGCGACTACGAGCAGTACTTC. Residues: CAGSKREGDYEQYF.

This clonotype occurred a few times. This chain joins TRBV7-3 and TRBJ2-7; no definite D call. The CDR3 consists of 13 residues. Trimming took off 2 bases at V and 6 bases at J, with 11 bases between the two ends. Looked up from germline, CDR1 is SGHTA and CDR2 is FQGTGA. CDR3 coding DNA: TGTGCCAGCAGCTTACAGGACCGCGGCGAGCAGTACTTC. It yields the protein CASSLQDRGEQYF.

CDR3 sequence: CASSQDRKGREAFF. The CDR3 nucleotides are TGCGCCAGCAGCCAAGATCGAAAAGGTCGTGAAGCTTTCTTT. This chain joins TRBV4-1 and TRBJ1-1; D is ambiguous. CDR1 and CDR2 from the germline V gene are MGHRA and YSYEKL. The CDR3 consists of 14 residues. V was cut by 0 bases and J by 7 bases, with 12 bases left in between.

The chain links TRBV7-9 to TRBJ2-7, with 10 bases matching TRBD1. CDR3 length equals 15 residues. The germline CDR1 and CDR2 sequences are SEHNR and FQNEAQ (reference sequence). V shed 5 bases and J 0 bases; nucleotides not matched to a gene: 4. In DNA, the CDR3 is TGTGCCAGCAGCCCCGGACAGGGGGTCTCCTACGAGCAGTACTTC. Translating gives CASSPGQGVSYEQYF.

This clonotype was found many times. The chain joins TRBV14 to TRBJ2-3; 7 bases map to TRBD1. This CDR3 region has 15 residues. V lost 5 bases and J lost 5; bases outside the gene matches: 10. CDR1 and CDR2 (germline): SGHDN, FVKESK. The DNA of the CDR3 is TGTGCCAGCAGCAAGGAGAGAGGGGGCAAAGATACGCAGTATTTT. Protein sequence: CASSKERGGKDTQYF.

The J gene is TRBJ1-4, the V gene TRBV7-2, with 11 bases matching TRBD1. This CDR3 has 14 residues. From germline, CDR1 is SGHTA and CDR2 FQGNSA. V lost 5 bases, J lost 10 bases, and 6 bases stayed unmatched. The CDR3 DNA sequence: TGTGCCAGCAGCCAGGACAGGGGGCAAGGAAAACTGTTTTTT. Translation: CASSQDRGQGKLFF.

The rearrangement joins TRBV3-1 to TRBJ2-7, with D unclear. The germline V gene encodes CDR1 LGHDT and CDR2 YNNKEL (reference sequence). V gave up 1 base and J gave up 5 bases, with 21 bases separating them. This CDR3 spans 17 amino acids. CDR3 sequence: CASSQGLNSIRRNEQYF. The CDR3 bases are TGTGCCAGCAGCCAAGGGCTAAATTCGATACGACGGAACGAGCAGTACTTC.

This clonotype was found a few times. The rearrangement links TRBV24-1 to TRBJ2-1; 10 bases map to TRBD2. Per the germline V gene, CDR1 is KGHDR and CDR2 is SFDVKD. The trim removed 3 bases at V and 5 bases at J, leaving 6 bases unmatched. The CDR3 extends over 16 amino acids. DNA for the CDR3: TGTGCCACCAGTGATCCAATAGCGGGAGGAAACAATGAGCAGTTCTTC. Translation gives CATSDPIAGGNNEQFF.

This clonotype was observed a handful of times. The chain couples TRBV18 to TRBJ2-5; 14 nucleotides align to TRBD2. With V trimmed by 6 bases and J by 5 bases, 8 bases remained unmatched. From germline, CDR1 is KGHSH and CDR2 LQKENI. The CDR3 runs to 16 residues. Written as DNA, the CDR3 is TGTGCCAGCTCTCCGGGACTAGCGGGAGAGGAGGAGACCCAGTACTTC. The encoded protein is CASSPGLAGEEETQYF.

The V and J genes are TRBV11-2 and TRBJ2-7, with 8 nucleotides matching TRBD1. Germline lookup yields CDR1 SGHAT and CDR2 FQNNGV. The CDR3 runs 14 residues. J gave up 2 bases and V 5 bases, and 5 bases lay outside the gene matches. The CDR3 loop is CASSQVGQAYEQYF. The CDR3 nucleotides are TGTGCCAGCAGCCAGGTGGGACAGGCCTACGAGCAGTACTTC. Full variable domain (remainder filled in from reference TRBV11-2 and TRBJ2-7): EAGVAQSPRYKIIEKRQSVAFWCNPISGHATLYWYQQILGQGPKLLIQFQNNGVVDDSQLPKDRFSAERLKGVDSTLKIQPAKLEDSAVYLCASSQVGQAYEQYFGPGTRLTVT.

Comments on this clonotype: One base away lies a much larger clone, so this may be a sequencing read error. This chain joins TRBV7-8 and TRBJ2-1; D may correspond to TRBD1 or TRBD2 (7 bases each). The CDR3 spans 13 residues. Germline V gene sequence: CDR1 SGHVS, CDR2 FQNEAQ. V was pared by 8 bases and J by 6 bases, with 14 bases between. CDR3 sequence (DNA): TGTGCCAGCGCACAGGGGAGGGGCAATGAGCAGTTCTTC. It codes for CASAQGRGNEQFF.

This clonotype was picked up many times. The gene calls are TRBV11-2 and TRBJ2-1, with TRBD2 matching over 8 bases. The CDR3 sequence is 19 residues long. Germline CDR1 reads SGHAT; CDR2 reads FQNNGV. J lost 0 bases, V lost 3 bases, and 13 bases had no gene match. Here the CDR3 reads CASSFPFLVSGSSYNEQFF. The CDR3 nucleotides read TGTGCCAGCAGCTTCCCGTTCCTAGTCAGCGGGAGCTCCTACAATGAGCAGTTCTTC.

This clonotype was counted ten times or more. The chain is built from TRBV11-3 and TRBJ1-1; maybe TRBD1 (5 bases). Germline V gene data show CDR1 as SGHNT and CDR2 as YENEEA. Trimming cost V 6 bases and J 9 bases, with 11 bases left between them. The CDR3 runs 11 residues. In nucleotides, the CDR3 is TGTGCCAGCAGTCGGGGGGACCAAGCTTTCTTT. It yields the protein CASSRGDQAFF.

Details on this clonotype: The conserved closing phenylalanine or tryptophan is absent in this CDR3, likely reflecting a read error. The chain is built from TRBV20-1 and TRBJ2-1; 10 bases are a match to TRBD2. The V gene end was trimmed by 2 bases and the J gene end by 4 bases; junction bases not matched to a gene: 5. Germline CDR1 and CDR2: DFQATT and SNEGSKA (reference sequence). The CDR3 extends over 15 amino acids. CDR3 in DNA: TGCAGTGCTAGACCCGGACTAGCGGCGTACAATGAGCAGTTCTGC. The encoded protein is CSARPGLAAYNEQFC.

This clonotype was counted ten times or more. The gene calls are TRBV6-1 and TRBJ2-7; 15 bases match TRBD2. V was pared by 6 bases and J by 3 bases, with 9 bases of the junction left unmatched. This CDR3 contains 17 residues. In germline, CDR1 is MNHNS, CDR2 SASEGT. DNA for the CDR3: TGTGCCAGCAGCTATGGGACTAGCGGGAGGACCTACTACGAGCAGTACTTC. This translates into CASSYGTSGRTYYEQYF.

The table lists this clonotype with a count of one. V is TRBV6-2 or TRBV6-3 and J is TRBJ2-7; 7 bases line up with TRBD2. The V gene end was trimmed by 3 bases and the J gene end by 5 bases; junction bases not matched to a gene: 7. From germline, CDR1 is MNHEY and CDR2 SVGEGT. This CDR3 has 14 amino acids. CDR3 sequence reads: CASSYRGEKNEQYF. CDR3 nucleotides: TGTGCCAGCAGTTATCGGGGGGAGAAGAACGAGCAGTACTTC.

This clonotype was seen repeatedly, ten times or more. This sequence joins TRBV29-1 and TRBJ2-1; 7 bases align to TRBD2. There are 13 residues in the CDR3. Germline CDR1 and CDR2: SQVTM and ANQGSEA. V lost 2 bases and J lost 7; bases outside the gene matches: 5. CDR3 sequence (DNA): TGCAGCGTTGAAACGGGAGGAGGGAATGAGCAGTTCTTC. The encoded protein is CSVETGGGNEQFF.

As to this clonotype: This may stem from a read error, because a much larger clone lies one nucleotide away. J is TRBJ2-1 and V is TRBV10-3; D not resolved. The CDR3 loop spans 18 amino acids. Germline V gives CDR1 ENHRY, CDR2 SYGVKD. Trimming shortened V by 3 bases and J by 7 bases, and 25 bases separated the two germline ends. In DNA form, the CDR3 reads TGTGCCATCAGTGATTCGCCCTGGGCAGGTCGATTTAAAAATGAGCAGTTCTTC. This translates into CAISDSPWAGRFKNEQFF.